This TCR beta chain was obtained from a study of beta chain features in type 1 diabetes (dated by TCRdb to between 2018 and 2020). Turning to the overall study: No differences in mean age, gender distribution, total cell number or subset yield were found between patients and healthy donors. Regulatory and stem cell-like memory subsets were isolated from only 8 patients and 8 healthy donors, whereas naive and central memory subsets came from all 30 or so donors. A total of 107,917,701 sorted cells were examined across all samples, and a strong correlation was observed between cell number per subset and RNA yield. The study compared the TCRB repertoires of sorted circulating CD4+ T cell subsets in recently diagnosed type 1 diabetes patients with those in matched healthy donors.

All of the isolated RNA was reverse transcribed with the High Capacity cDNA Reverse Transcription Kit, so expressed TCRB transcripts were sequenced. Deep immunoSEQ sequencing was performed on naive, central memory and regulatory T cell samples, with an average of approximately 3.9 million total reads per sample. After sorted cells were lysed in RLT buffer, RNA was extracted with DNase-treated RNeasy Micro or Mini kits, with the choice depending on cell number. To prevent cross-contamination, each cell subset was processed individually, whereas patient and healthy donor samples were processed jointly. TCRB sequences were amplified from cDNA with the immunoSEQ multiplex PCR, producing 87-bp fragments spanning the CDR3 region. Sequencing of the amplicons was done on the Illumina HiSeq platform. Processing in the source paper ran as follows. PCR bias was corrected computationally using synthetic template baselines, and reads within Hamming distance 2 were collapsed, with unmergeable singletons discarded. Reads were aligned to IMGT to assign V, D and J genes, CDR3 length, and insertions or deletions at six rearrangement sites. Within each subset, clonotype counts were normalized to sorted cell number, and only after that were true diversity and Gini coefficients computed with the tcR R package. The overlap coefficient, calculated on TCRB nucleotide sequences, was used to measure repertoire sharing. Sourced from immuneACCESS, this table was stored by TCRdb with only in-frame sequences that have V and J called. A share of the clones is absent; for the studies checked, an unresolved V gene accounts for under half, and the remainder has no known explanation. V, J and clone size derive from that table, while D and trimming were established from the DNA sequence. The sample table holds a few hundred thousand clones, of which around 9.6% were seen once. The ten largest clones add up to about 0.63% of the sample.

General conclusions and limits of the study: Fewer insertions and more nucleotide deletions at VDJ recombination sites were observed in patients with type 1 diabetes, implying thymic rearrangement abnormalities. In all four CD4+ subsets, TCRB CDR3 length was moderately but significantly shorter in type 1 diabetes patients. Naive, central memory and regulatory TCRB repertoires appeared more similar among patients than among healthy donors. PCR might favor shorter templates, but patient and control samples were amplified and corrected together, so any skew would affect both groups equally. Because cDNA rather than genomic DNA was sequenced, highly expressing activated cells could have been over-represented, although no difference in activation and CD3 levels was found between groups. Only small numbers of individuals were included in the HLA sub-analyses, which left unresolved whether HLA type had any influence on TCRB rearrangement.

This clone was detected ten times or more. Its antigen is still unknown. Relative to the germline gene, one junction end is altered; a read error may explain this. Each donor gave one peripheral blood draw, approximately 0.11 L on average, collected into heparinised tubes. A BD FACSAria II was used to sort naive, central memory, regulatory and stem cell-like memory CD4+ T cells with a panel that included CD45RO, CCR7, CD25, CD127, CD95 and CD27. Every sorted population had a purity above 95%. PBMCs were isolated right away by Lymphoprep density gradient centrifugation and were stained directly, without culture. To minimize batch effects, samples were stained and sorted in pairs, one healthy donor with one patient per experiment. Specimen: central memory CD4+ T cells from blood. The sequence was obtained from a man aged 25 to 45 with type 1 diabetes.

The CDR3 loop reads CASSLLARGNF. The bases read TGTGCCAGCAGTTTATTAGCCAGGGGTAACTTC. The rearranged chain carries TRBV28 and TRBJ2-7; TRBD1 is perhaps the D gene, given 6 matching bases. CDR1 and CDR2 were assigned from the germline V gene as MDHEN and SYDVKM. From cysteine to phenylalanine, the CDR3 is 11 amino acids long. Just the 33-base CDR3 DNA is kept, in frame starting at base 1.